The rows below give T cell receptor beta chains drawn from one sample of a study of CD8 T cells in Susac syndrome. TCRdb processed the immunoSEQ multiplex PCR reads anew with MiXCR; each CDR3 protein has one entry. The data hold around 180,000 distinct CDR3 sequences, with roughly 95% observed a single time. The sequenced sample was CD8+ T cells from PBMCs. The receptors originated from a human donor with multiple sclerosis. CDR3s include the opening cysteine and the closing phenylalanine or tryptophan. D genes are given only for firm matches. A clone size is listed for some rows: how often the clone was seen (once, few, many), or a class if it is expanded.

clone_size j_call d_call v_call cdr3_nt cdr3_aa
. TRBJ2-3 . TRBV7-8 TGTGCCAGCACCTTACCCCCAGATACGCAGTATTTT CASTLPPDTQYF
. TRBJ2-3 . TRBV20-1 TGCAGTGCTAGGCCATTTTGGGAAGAGAGCGCGCAGTATTTT CSARPFWEESAQYF
. TRBJ2-5 TRBD1 TRBV12-3/TRBV12-4 TGTGCCAGCAGCCCCGGGACAGGGCTTTTTGAGACCCAGTACTTC CASSPGTGLFETQYF
. TRBJ2-7 TRBD1 TRBV9 TGTGCCAGCAGCCCTACAGGGGCCCCCTCCTACGAGCAGTACTTC CASSPTGAPSYEQYF
. TRBJ2-1 . TRBV27 TGTGCCAGCAGTCCTAGCAACAATGAGCAGTTCTTC CASSPSNNEQFF
once TRBJ2-1 TRBD2 TRBV3-1 TGTGCCAGCAGCCAAGGGACTAGCGGGAGATACTACAATGAGCAGTTCTTC CASSQGTSGRYYNEQFF
. TRBJ2-4 . TRBV28 TGTGCCAGCAGTCCGAACTGGATAGCCAAAAACATTCAGTACTTC CASSPNWIAKNIQYF
. TRBJ2-5 TRBD2 TRBV12-3/TRBV12-4 TGTGCCAGCAGTTCGACTAGCTGGGAGACCCAGTACTTC CASSSTSWETQYF
. TRBJ2-3 . TRBV28 TGTGCCAGCACCGTAGGTGGGGATACGCAGTATTTT CASTVGGDTQYF
. TRBJ2-3 . TRBV12-5 TGTGCTAGTGATCCAGCCGGGACATCCACAGATACGCAGTATTTT CASDPAGTSTDTQYF
. TRBJ1-2 . TRBV7-9 TGTGCCAGCAGCTTCGGGGGTGGAGGGTACTATGGCTACACCTTC CASSFGGGGYYGYTF
. TRBJ1-2 . TRBV24-1 TGTGCCACCAGTGATTTTGAGGAGGGTAACTATGGCTACACCTTC CATSDFEEGNYGYTF
. TRBJ2-7 . TRBV19 TGTGCCAGTAGTATGAGGATCGGAAACGAGCAGTACTTC CASSMRIGNEQYF
. TRBJ2-5 . TRBV12-3/TRBV12-4 TGTGCCAGCACGGATCAAGAGACCCAGTACTTC CASTDQETQYF
. TRBJ2-1 TRBD2 TRBV19 TGTGCCAGTATGGTAGGACTAGCGGGGGGTAATGAGCAGTTCTTC CASMVGLAGGNEQFF
. TRBJ2-3 TRBD1 TRBV5-1 TGCGCCAGCAGCGCGGACCGGGACAGACACACAGATACGCAGTATTTT CASSADRDRHTDTQYF
. TRBJ2-7 TRBD1 TRBV4-1 TGCGCCAGCAGCCAAGGAGACAGGGGTGCGAACGAGCAGTACTTC CASSQGDRGANEQYF
. TRBJ2-1 TRBD1 TRBV9 TGTGCCAGCAGCGTCGACCCGACTGGGACAGGGGGTTGGAATGAGCAGTTCTTC CASSVDPTGTGGWNEQFF
once TRBJ1-5 . TRBV18 TGTGCCAGCTCACCAGGGAGACGGAACAATCAGCCCCAGCATTTT CASSPGRRNNQPQHF
. TRBJ1-5 TRBD1 TRBV7-9 TGTGCCAGCAGCTTGGGCCAAGGGGGCGCCGAACAGCCCCAGCATTTT CASSLGQGGAEQPQHF
. TRBJ1-1 . TRBV19 TGTGCCAGTAGTCAAACGGGGGGGAACACTGAAGCTTTCTTT CASSQTGGNTEAFF
few TRBJ2-7 . TRBV29-1 TGCAGCGCCTTGACACTCTCCTACGAGCAGTACTTC CSALTLSYEQYF
. TRBJ1-5 TRBD1 TRBV27 TGTGCCAGCCTTCCTACGACAGGGCTAAATCAGCCCCAGCATTTT CASLPTTGLNQPQHF
. TRBJ2-3 . TRBV5-6 TGTGCCAGCAGTAGCAGTGGGCGACTCGGCACAGATACGCAGTATTTT CASSSSGRLGTDTQYF
. TRBJ2-5 . TRBV5-1 TGCGCCAGCAGCATCCGGGACTCCGAAAAGACCCAGTACTTC CASSIRDSEKTQYF
. TRBJ2-1 TRBD2 TRBV3-1 TGTGCCAGCAGCCAAGATTGGGGGAGGGATGAGCAGTTCTTC CASSQDWGRDEQFF
few TRBJ2-1 TRBD2 TRBV11-2 TGTGCCAGCAGCTTAGTTCCTAGCGGGGGGGGAACCCCCTACAATGAGCAGTTCTTC CASSLVPSGGGTPYNEQFF
. TRBJ2-5 . TRBV30 TGTGCCCGGAGGGGAGCTGAGACCCAGTACTTC CARRGAETQYF
. TRBJ2-3 . TRBV15 TGTGCCACCACGTCCGGGCTAGAGAGCACAGATACGCAGTATTTT CATTSGLESTDTQYF
. TRBJ1-2 . TRBV9 TGTGCCAGCAGCAACTCCGGCATTTTCGACCCCTATGGCTACACCTTC CASSNSGIFDPYGYTF
. TRBJ2-7 TRBD1 TRBV30 TGTGCATATTGGACAGGGGGTGACGAGCAGTACTTC CAYWTGGDEQYF
. TRBJ2-1 TRBD2 TRBV7-9 TGTGCCAGCAGCTCCCCAGGTGTCAGCGGGGGGCACAATGAGCAGTTCTTC CASSSPGVSGGHNEQFF
once TRBJ1-2 . TRBV20-1 TGCAGTGCTAGAGATAGTAGCAGTCTCTATGGCTACACCTTC CSARDSSSLYGYTF
. TRBJ2-7 . TRBV11-2 TGTGCCAGCAGCTTAGGACTGGGGGTAGGCTACGAGCAGTACTTC CASSLGLGVGYEQYF
. TRBJ1-2 . TRBV20-1 TGCAGTGCTCCAGGAAGCGGATATGGCTACACCTTC CSAPGSGYGYTF
. TRBJ1-2 . TRBV27 TGTGCCAGCGGGCCGCGGGATGGCTACACCTTC CASGPRDGYTF
. TRBJ2-7 TRBD2 TRBV6-5 TGTGCCAGCAGTTACGGTTCTAGCGGATACTACGAGCAGTACTTC CASSYGSSGYYEQYF
. TRBJ1-5 . TRBV12-3/TRBV12-4 TGTGCCAGCAGTCCCCGCCCCGGGGTCGGCAATCAGCCCCAGCATTTT CASSPRPGVGNQPQHF
. TRBJ2-7 . TRBV25-1 TGTGCCAGCACCAAAGACAGGTCCTACGAGCAGTACTTC CASTKDRSYEQYF
. TRBJ2-5 . TRBV4-2 TGTGCCAGCCGCGTCCGGGACGGACAAGAGACCCAGTACTTC CASRVRDGQETQYF
. TRBJ2-7 . TRBV20-1 TGCAGTGCTAGAGATGAGCAGGGGGGCTACGAGCAGTACTTC CSARDEQGGYEQYF
. TRBJ2-5 TRBD2 TRBV12-3/TRBV12-4 TGTGCCAGCAGTTTAACGGCTAGCGGGGATCAAGAGACCCAGTACTTC CASSLTASGDQETQYF